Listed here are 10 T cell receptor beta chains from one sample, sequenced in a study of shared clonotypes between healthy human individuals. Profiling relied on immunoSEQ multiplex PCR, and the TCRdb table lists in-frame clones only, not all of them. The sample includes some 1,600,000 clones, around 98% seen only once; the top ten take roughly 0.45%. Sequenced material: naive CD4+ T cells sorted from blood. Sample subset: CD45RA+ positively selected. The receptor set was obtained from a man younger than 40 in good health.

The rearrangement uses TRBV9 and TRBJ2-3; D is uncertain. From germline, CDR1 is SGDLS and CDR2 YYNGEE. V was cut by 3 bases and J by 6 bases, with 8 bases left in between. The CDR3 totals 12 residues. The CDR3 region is CASSAAWDTQYF. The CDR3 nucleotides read TGTGCCAGCAGCGCGGCGTGGGATACGCAGTATTTT.

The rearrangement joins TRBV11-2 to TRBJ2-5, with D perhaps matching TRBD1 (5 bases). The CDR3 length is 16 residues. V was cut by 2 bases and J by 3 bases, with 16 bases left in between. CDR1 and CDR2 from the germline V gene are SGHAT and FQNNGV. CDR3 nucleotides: TGTGCCAGCAGCTTAAGGGTGGGCCTAGGGGAAGAGACCCAGTACTTC. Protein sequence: CASSLRVGLGEETQYF.

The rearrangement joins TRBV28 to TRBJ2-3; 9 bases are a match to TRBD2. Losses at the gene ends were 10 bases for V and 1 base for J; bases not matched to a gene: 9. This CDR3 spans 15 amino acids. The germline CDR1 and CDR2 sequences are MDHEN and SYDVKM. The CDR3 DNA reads TGTGCCATCGATACCTGGACTAGCGGCACAGATACGCAGTATTTT. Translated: CAIDTWTSGTDTQYF.

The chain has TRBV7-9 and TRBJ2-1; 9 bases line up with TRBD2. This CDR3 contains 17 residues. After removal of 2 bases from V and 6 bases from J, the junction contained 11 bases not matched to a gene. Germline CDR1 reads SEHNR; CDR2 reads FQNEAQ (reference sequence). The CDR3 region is CASSLKGISGRGNEQFF. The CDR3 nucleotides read TGTGCCAGCAGCTTAAAAGGCATTAGCGGGAGAGGCAATGAGCAGTTCTTC.

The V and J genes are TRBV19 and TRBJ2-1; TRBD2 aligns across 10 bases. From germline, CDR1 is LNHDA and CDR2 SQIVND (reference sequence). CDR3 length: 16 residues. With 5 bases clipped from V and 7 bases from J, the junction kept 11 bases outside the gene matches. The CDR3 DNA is TGTGCCAGTAGTTTAATAGCTAGCGGGAGCGGGAATGAGCAGTTCTTC. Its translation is CASSLIASGSGNEQFF.

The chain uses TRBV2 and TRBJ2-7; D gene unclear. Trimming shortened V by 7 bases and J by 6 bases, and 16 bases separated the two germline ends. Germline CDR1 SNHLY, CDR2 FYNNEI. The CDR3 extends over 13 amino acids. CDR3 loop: CASTSRPQSEQYF. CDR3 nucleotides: TGTGCCAGCACGTCTAGGCCCCAGTCCGAGCAGTACTTC.

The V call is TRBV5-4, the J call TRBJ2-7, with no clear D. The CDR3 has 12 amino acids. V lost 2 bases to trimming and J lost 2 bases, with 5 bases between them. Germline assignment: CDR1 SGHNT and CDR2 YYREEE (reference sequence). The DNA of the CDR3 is TGTGCCAGCAGCTTAAGCCCCTACGAGCAGTACTTC. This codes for CASSLSPYEQYF.

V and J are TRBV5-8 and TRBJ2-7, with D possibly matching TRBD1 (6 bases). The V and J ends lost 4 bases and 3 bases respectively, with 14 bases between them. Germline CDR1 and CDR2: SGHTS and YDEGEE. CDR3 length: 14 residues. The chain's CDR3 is CASSLRQAYYEQYF. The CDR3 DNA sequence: TGTGCCAGCAGCCTGCGACAGGCCTACTACGAGCAGTACTTC. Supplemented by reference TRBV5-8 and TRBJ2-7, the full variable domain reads EAGVTQSPTHLIKTRGQQATLRCSPISGHTSVYWYQQALGLGLQFLLWYDEGEERNRGNFPPRFSGRQFPNYSSELNVNALELEDSALYLCASSLRQAYYEQYFGPGTRLTVT.

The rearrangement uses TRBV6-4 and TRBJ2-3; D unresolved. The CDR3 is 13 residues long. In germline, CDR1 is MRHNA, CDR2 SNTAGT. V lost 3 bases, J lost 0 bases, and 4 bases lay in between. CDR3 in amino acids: CASSEDSTDTQYF. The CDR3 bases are TGTGCCAGCAGTGAGGACAGCACAGATACGCAGTATTTT.

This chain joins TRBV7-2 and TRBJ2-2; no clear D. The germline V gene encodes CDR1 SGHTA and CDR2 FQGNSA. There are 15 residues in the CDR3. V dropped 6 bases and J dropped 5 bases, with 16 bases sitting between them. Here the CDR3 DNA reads TGTGCCAGCAGATCATTGAAAGGTTGGACCGGGGAGCTGTTTTTT. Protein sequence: CASRSLKGWTGELFF.